This is a list of T cell receptor beta chains from one sample in a study of blood T cell repertoires in COVID-19. Some clones are missing from TCRdb's copy, which holds only in-frame ones; the method was immunoSEQ multiplex PCR. The sample consists of approximately 90,000 clones, roughly 88% of them appearing once. The sequenced sample was peripheral blood. These receptors were collected from a woman of 80 years or more with active or convalescent COVID-19. The CDR3 runs from the conserved cysteine through the conserved F or W. A D gene is named only where the DNA matches it firmly. Expanded clones are given a class, and other clones once, few, many or no size at all.

j_call d_call clone_size v_call cdr3_nt cdr3_aa
TRBJ1-1 . . TRBV6-1 TGTGCCAGCAGTGATCTGGGACAGAACACTGAAGCTTTCTTT CASSDLGQNTEAFF
TRBJ2-7 TRBD1 . TRBV5-5 TGTGCCAGCAGCTTGACGGTCGTGGGCAGGGGGTGTGAGCAGTACTTC CASSLTVVGRGCEQYF
TRBJ2-5 TRBD1 . TRBV5-5 TGTGCCAGCAGCTTGTTCCCGACAGGGCAAGAGACCCAGTACTTC CASSLFPTGQETQYF
TRBJ1-5 . . TRBV19 TGTGCCAGTATACAGGGACGCCATAGCAATCAGCCCCAGCATTTT CASIQGRHSNQPQHF
TRBJ1-1 TRBD1 . TRBV11-2 TGTGCCAGCAGAGCCTTTTATCGTCCGGGACAGGGGCTGAACACTGAAGCTTTCTTT CASRAFYRPGQGLNTEAFF
TRBJ1-2 TRBD1 . TRBV3-1/TRBV3-2 TGTGCCAGCAGCCAAGGGTCTACGTCTTTCCGACAGGGAAGGGGGGGCTACACCTTC CASSQGSTSFRQGRGGYTF
TRBJ2-5 TRBD1 . TRBV12-3/TRBV12-4 TGTGCCAGCAGTACGACAGGGGGTGCCCAGTACTTC CASSTTGGAQYF
TRBJ1-1 TRBD1 . TRBV6-5 TGTGCCAGCAGTCAGAGGACAGGGATACGGGCTTTCTTT CASSQRTGIRAFF
TRBJ1-1 . . TRBV5-1 TGCGCCAGCAGCTTGGTAGGCCAGGACACTGAAGCTTTCTTT CASSLVGQDTEAFF
TRBJ1-2 . . TRBV5-1 TGCGCCAGCAGCTCGACGAGCTGGGGGGACGACTATGGCTACACCTTC CASSSTSWGDDYGYTF
TRBJ2-2 . . TRBV2 TGTGCCAGTATCGACAGACGCCTTCCTTCCGGGGAGCTGTTTTTT CASIDRRLPSGELFF
TRBJ2-1 TRBD1 once TRBV5-1 TGCGCCAGCTTTGACAGGGGGACAAACAATGAGCAGTTCTTC CASFDRGTNNEQFF
TRBJ2-7 . . TRBV29-1 TGCAGCGTTGAAGAGGGGGCCGGGGGGCTATTCGAGCAGTACTTC CSVEEGAGGLFEQYF
TRBJ1-5 . . TRBV7-8 TGTGCCAGCAGTAACGGGGTTAATCAGCCCCAGCATTTT CASSNGVNQPQHF
TRBJ1-4 . . TRBV6-1 TGTGCCAGCAGTGATCCTCTGGGGGGATATGAAAAACTGTTTTTT CASSDPLGGYEKLFF
TRBJ2-2 . once TRBV7-9 TGTGCCAGCAGCTTAGTGCGGGGAACCGGGGAGCTGTTTTTT CASSLVRGTGELFF
TRBJ1-2 . . TRBV5-6 TGTGCCAGCAGCTTGGTTTCGGGTAATGGCTACACCTTC CASSLVSGNGYTF
TRBJ2-7 . . TRBV9 TGTGCCAGCAGCGTGTCACAGCTGGACGAGCAGTACTTC CASSVSQLDEQYF
TRBJ1-3 . . TRBV11-2 TGTGCCAGCAGCTTAGCATTGGGCGGAAACACCATATATTTT CASSLALGGNTIYF
TRBJ2-1 TRBD2 . TRBV18 TGTGCCAGCTCACCACTTACGGGAGGTACCTACAATGAGCAGTTCTTC CASSPLTGGTYNEQFF
TRBJ2-3 TRBD2 few TRBV14 TGTGCCAGCAGCCGGTTCGCGGGAGGAGATACGCAGTATTTT CASSRFAGGDTQYF
TRBJ1-5 . . TRBV19 TGTGCCAGTAGTCTGCACAATAGCAATCAGCCCCAGCATTTT CASSLHNSNQPQHF
TRBJ2-1 . . TRBV5-1 TGCGCCAGCAGCTATATTGGCTTACAGGGAGTGTACAATGAGCAGTTCTTC CASSYIGLQGVYNEQFF
TRBJ2-7 . . TRBV10-3 TGTGCCATCAGTGCTAGTAGCGGATTAGCCTACGAGCAGTACTTC CAISASSGLAYEQYF
TRBJ2-5 . . TRBV2 TGTGCCAGCAGTCCCCGCGACGGGAGAGTCCTGGAGACCCAGTACTTC CASSPRDGRVLETQYF
TRBJ2-2 TRBD1 . TRBV24-1 TGTGCCACCAGTGATCCCCGACAGGGGTGGGCCGGGGAGCTGTTTTTT CATSDPRQGWAGELFF
TRBJ2-7 TRBD1 . TRBV2 TGTGCCAGCGGGGGCGGGACAGGGAGATTGGGGGAGCAGTACTTC CASGGGTGRLGEQYF
TRBJ2-3 . once TRBV21-1 TGTGCCAGCAGCAAAACCCGACTAGGTGACCCCGCGGGCACAGATACGCAGTATTTT CASSKTRLGDPAGTDTQYF
TRBJ2-2 TRBD1 . TRBV13 TGTGCCAGCAGCCCCTGGACAGGGCGGAACACCGGGGAGCTGTTTTTT CASSPWTGRNTGELFF
TRBJ2-1 TRBD2 . TRBV27 TGTGCCAGCAGTCCCTTGCCTAGCGGGAACTCCTACAATGAGCAGTTCTTC CASSPLPSGNSYNEQFF
TRBJ1-2 . . TRBV6-1 TGTGCCAGCAGTGAATCGGGCTATGGCTACACCTTC CASSESGYGYTF
TRBJ2-1 TRBD2 . TRBV5-1 TGCGCCAGCAGCCCGGTGGGCGGGAGCGGTGAGCAGTTCTTC CASSPVGGSGEQFF
TRBJ2-1 . . TRBV5-1 TGCGCCAGTATTCTCCGGGGAGGAACCTACAATGAGCAGTTCTTC CASILRGGTYNEQFF
TRBJ1-2 TRBD1 . TRBV10-3 TGTGCCATCGGAGCGACAGGGCAAGTGAACTATGGCTACACCTTC CAIGATGQVNYGYTF